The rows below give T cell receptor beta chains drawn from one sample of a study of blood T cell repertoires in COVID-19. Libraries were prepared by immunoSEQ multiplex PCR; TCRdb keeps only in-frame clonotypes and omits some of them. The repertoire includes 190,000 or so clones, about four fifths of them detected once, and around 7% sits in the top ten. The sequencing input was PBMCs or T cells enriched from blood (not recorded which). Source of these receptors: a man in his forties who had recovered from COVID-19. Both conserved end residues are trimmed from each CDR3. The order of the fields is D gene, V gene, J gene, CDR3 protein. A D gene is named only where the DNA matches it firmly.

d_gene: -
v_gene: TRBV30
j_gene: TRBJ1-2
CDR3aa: AWNYRAANYGYT

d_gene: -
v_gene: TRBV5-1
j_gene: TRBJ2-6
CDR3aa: ASSSNTGTPGANVLT

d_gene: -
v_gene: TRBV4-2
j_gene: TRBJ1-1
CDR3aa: ASSQTELGTEAF

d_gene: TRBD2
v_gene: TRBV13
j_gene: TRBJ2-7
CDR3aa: ASSLRSGGVGLYEQY

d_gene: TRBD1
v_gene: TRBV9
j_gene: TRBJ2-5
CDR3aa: ASSVDPGQGGETQY

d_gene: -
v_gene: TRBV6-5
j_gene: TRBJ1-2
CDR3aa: ASSYGTGVNGYT

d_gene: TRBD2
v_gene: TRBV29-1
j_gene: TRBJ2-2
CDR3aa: SVVLAGGLGELF

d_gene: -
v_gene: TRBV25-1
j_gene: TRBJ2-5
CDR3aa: ASSDSVVETQY

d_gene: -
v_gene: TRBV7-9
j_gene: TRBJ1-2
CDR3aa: ASSLETAWGYT

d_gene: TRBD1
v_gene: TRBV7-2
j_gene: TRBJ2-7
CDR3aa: ASSLMRGQGYEQY

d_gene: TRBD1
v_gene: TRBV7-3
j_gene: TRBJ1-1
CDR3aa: ASSLTGDREQMNTEAF

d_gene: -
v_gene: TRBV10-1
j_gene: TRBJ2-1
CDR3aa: ASSDHDFYRGASYNEQF

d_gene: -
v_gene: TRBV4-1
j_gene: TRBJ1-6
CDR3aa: ASSQMPDGYNSPLH

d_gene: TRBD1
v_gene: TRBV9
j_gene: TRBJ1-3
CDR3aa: ASSALQGAGNTIY

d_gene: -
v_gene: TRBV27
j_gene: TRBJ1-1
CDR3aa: ASNFLGTLNTEAF

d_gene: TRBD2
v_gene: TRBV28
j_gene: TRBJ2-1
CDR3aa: ASTAGAGGYNEQF

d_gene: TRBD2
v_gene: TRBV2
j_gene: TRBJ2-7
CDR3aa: ASRLTSVGLYT

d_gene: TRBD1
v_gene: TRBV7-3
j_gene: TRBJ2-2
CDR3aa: ASSLHSGTGNTGELF

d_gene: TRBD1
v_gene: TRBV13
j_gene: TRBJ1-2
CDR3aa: ASSQGQGTFGYT

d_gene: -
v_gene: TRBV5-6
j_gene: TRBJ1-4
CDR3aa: ASSGGEKLF

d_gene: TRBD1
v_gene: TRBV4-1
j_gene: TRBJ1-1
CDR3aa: ASSQDLQGRLNTEAF

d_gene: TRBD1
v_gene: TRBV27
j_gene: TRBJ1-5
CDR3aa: ASSGGQVSNQPQH

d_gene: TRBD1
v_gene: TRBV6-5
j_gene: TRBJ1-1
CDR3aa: ASSPPGGQAF

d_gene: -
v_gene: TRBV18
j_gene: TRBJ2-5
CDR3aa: ASSSAGQETQY

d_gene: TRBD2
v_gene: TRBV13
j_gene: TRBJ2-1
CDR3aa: ASSLAGGLSNEQF

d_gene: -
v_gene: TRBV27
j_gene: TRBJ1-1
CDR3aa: ASSFSYLTDRLNTEAF

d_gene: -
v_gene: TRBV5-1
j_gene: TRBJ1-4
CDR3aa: ASSRQGLGEKLF

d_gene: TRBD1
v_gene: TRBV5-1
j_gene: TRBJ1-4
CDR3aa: ASSLQGNNEKLF

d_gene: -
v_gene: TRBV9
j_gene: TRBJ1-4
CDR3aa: ASSVDSLTEKLF

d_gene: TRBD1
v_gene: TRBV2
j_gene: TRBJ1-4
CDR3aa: ATSRGTNEKLF

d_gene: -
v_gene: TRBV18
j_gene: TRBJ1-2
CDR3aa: ASSPSPRANYGYT

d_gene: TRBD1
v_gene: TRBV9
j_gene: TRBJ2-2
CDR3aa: ASSLNRGKGGELF

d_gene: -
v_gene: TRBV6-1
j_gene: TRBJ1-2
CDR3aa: ASSEATGIYGYT

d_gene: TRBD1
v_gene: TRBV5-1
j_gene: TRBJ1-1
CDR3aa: ASTLDRGNTEAF

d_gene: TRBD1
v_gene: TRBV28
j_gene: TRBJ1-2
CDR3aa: ASSSLPGTGGDGYT

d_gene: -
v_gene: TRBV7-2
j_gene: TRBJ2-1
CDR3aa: ASSLQSSPGWDEQF

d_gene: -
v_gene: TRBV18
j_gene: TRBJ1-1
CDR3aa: ASSPQGMAEAF

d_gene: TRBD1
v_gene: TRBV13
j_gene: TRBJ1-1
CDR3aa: ASSYPGQRTEAF

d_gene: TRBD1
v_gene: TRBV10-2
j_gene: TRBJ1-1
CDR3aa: ASRPTGSVTEAF

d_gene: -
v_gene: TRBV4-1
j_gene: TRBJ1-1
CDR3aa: ATAAGMNTEAF

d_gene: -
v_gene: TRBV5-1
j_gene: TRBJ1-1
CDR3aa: ASSLPAPGEYSEAF

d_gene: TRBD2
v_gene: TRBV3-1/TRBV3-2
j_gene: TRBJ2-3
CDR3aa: ASSRTGTSGNRRQY

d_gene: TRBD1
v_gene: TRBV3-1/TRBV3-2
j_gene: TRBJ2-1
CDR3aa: ASSQDQGDSYNEQF

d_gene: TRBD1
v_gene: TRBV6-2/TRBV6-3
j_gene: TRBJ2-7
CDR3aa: ASSYSQGVVYEQY

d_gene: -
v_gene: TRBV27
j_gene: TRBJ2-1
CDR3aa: ASSLSHRGKRQF

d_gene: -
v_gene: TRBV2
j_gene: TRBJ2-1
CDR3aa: ASSPTPGNEQF

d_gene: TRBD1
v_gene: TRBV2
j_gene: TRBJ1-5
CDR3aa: ASRGSQGAYQPQH

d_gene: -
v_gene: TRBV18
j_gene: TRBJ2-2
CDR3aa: ASSLKNTGELF

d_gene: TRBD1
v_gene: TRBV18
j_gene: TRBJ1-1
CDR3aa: ASSPKTGGRTEAF

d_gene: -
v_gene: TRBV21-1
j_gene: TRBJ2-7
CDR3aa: ASSKSGETYEQY

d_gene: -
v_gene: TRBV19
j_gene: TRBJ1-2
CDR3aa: ASSIDFYSSYT

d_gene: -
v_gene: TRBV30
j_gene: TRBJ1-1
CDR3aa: AWSVSPGQNTEAF

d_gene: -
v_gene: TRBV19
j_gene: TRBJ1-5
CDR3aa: ASSISELFGPQH